These 10 T cell receptor beta chains were sequenced from one sample in a study of cytotoxic CD8 clonotypes in ibrutinib-treated CLL. Libraries were prepared by immunoSEQ multiplex PCR; TCRdb keeps only in-frame clonotypes and omits some of them. The repertoire includes 20,000 to 25,000 clones, roughly three quarters of them detected once, and around 30% sits in the top ten. The sequencing here drew on PBMCs, taken after 24 months of ibrutinib treatment. Receptors were obtained from a human donor with chronic lymphocytic leukemia.

This rearrangement joins TRBV29-1 to TRBJ1-1, with 9 bases identical to TRBD1. The CDR3 sequence is 13 residues long. With V trimmed by 4 bases and J by 1 base, 1 base remained unmatched. CDR1 SQVTM and CDR2 ANQGSEA come from the germline V gene. Written as DNA, the CDR3 is TGCAGCGTTGCGGACAGGGGGAACACTGAAGCTTTCTTT. Residues: CSVADRGNTEAFF.

The CDR3 protein is CASAVGTGGAYEQYF. The CDR3 region has the DNA TGTGCTAGTGCCGTCGGGACAGGAGGGGCCTACGAGCAGTACTTC. This chain uses TRBV12-5 with TRBJ2-7, with 8 bases lining up with TRBD1. This CDR3 is built from 15 residues. The V gene's germline CDR1 is LGHNT and CDR2 FRNRAP. The V segment lost 7 bases and the J segment 2 bases; nucleotides outside the gene matches: 10.

This clone was picked up a small number of times. V usage is TRBV5-1 and J usage is TRBJ2-7; perhaps TRBD2 as D (7 bases). This CDR3 contains 15 residues. Between the trimmed V and J ends, which lost 9 bases and 0 bases, there was a span of 19 bases. Germline CDR1 is SGHRS and CDR2 is YFSETQ. CDR3 sequence (DNA): TGCGCCACCCAGCTGGGCGGGGGCCTCTCCTACGAGCAGTACTTC. Protein sequence: CATQLGGGLSYEQYF.

The chain carries TRBV5-1 and TRBJ2-7, with 8 bases fitting TRBD1. The CDR3 spans 15 residues. CDR1 is SGHRS, CDR2 YFSETQ, per germline. V lost 4 bases and J lost 2; bases outside the gene matches: 8. The CDR3 loop reads CASSERDRPAYEQYF. CDR3 coding DNA: TGCGCCAGCAGCGAGAGGGACAGGCCGGCCTACGAGCAGTACTTC. Full variable domain (remainder filled in from reference TRBV5-1 and TRBJ2-7): KAGVTQTPRYLIKTRGQQVTLSCSPISGHRSVSWYQQTPGQGLQFLFEYFSETQRNKGNFPGRFSGRQFSNSRSEMNVSTLELGDSALYLCASSERDRPAYEQYFGPGTRLTVT.

This chain uses TRBV25-1 with TRBJ2-6, with D unclear. The CDR3 is made up of 15 amino acids. The germline V gene has CDR1 MGHDK and CDR2 SYGVNS. V was pared by 2 bases and J by 3 bases, with 8 bases between. CDR3 sequence (DNA): TGTGCCAGCAGTGAACTCTCATTTGGGGCCAACGTCCTGACTTTC. Amino acids: CASSELSFGANVLTF.

The rearrangement joins TRBV20-1 to TRBJ2-3; no clear D gene. V gave up 5 bases and J gave up 6 bases, with 9 bases separating them. There are 11 residues in the CDR3. Germline loops: CDR1 DFQATT, CDR2 SNEGSKA (reference sequence). The CDR3 DNA is TGCAGTGCTCCCGTCTTGGATACGCAGTATTTT. It yields the protein CSAPVLDTQYF.

The chain joins TRBV19 to TRBJ2-1; D perhaps matches TRBD2 (5 bases). Germline V gene data show CDR1 as LNHDA and CDR2 as SQIVND (reference sequence). This CDR3 region has 17 residues. V lost 2 bases to trimming and J lost 0 bases, with 14 bases between them. CDR3 in DNA: TGTGCCAGTAGTATAAGGTGGACTCTGAGCTCCTACAATGAGCAGTTCTTC. Its protein product is CASSIRWTLSSYNEQFF.

The chain uses TRBV19 and TRBJ2-5, with 9 nucleotides matching TRBD2. This CDR3 comprises 15 residues. Unmatched junction bases numbered 5, after V lost 1 base and J lost 5 bases. CDR1 is LNHDA, CDR2 SQIVND, per germline (reference sequence). CDR3: CASSIVGTSWETQYF. The CDR3 bases are TGTGCCAGTAGTATAGTTGGGACTAGCTGGGAGACCCAGTACTTC.

CDR3: CASSYRLVGSYEQYF. The CDR3 bases are TGTGCCAGCAGTTACAGGCTCGTGGGGTCTTACGAGCAGTACTTC. The gene calls are TRBV6-5 and TRBJ2-7; the D is unclear. The ends were cut back, 2 bases at V and 4 bases at J, with 15 bases in the middle. Germline values: CDR1 MNHEY, CDR2 SVGAGI. The CDR3 is made up of 15 amino acids.

J is TRBJ1-4 and V is TRBV7-9, with D possibly being TRBD1 (6 bases). The V gene lost 1 base and the J gene lost 5 bases, with 11 bases spanning the gap. There are 15 residues in the CDR3. Germline V gene sequence: CDR1 SEHNR, CDR2 FQNEAQ (reference sequence). The CDR3: CASSLDRTANEKLFF. The CDR3 DNA is TGTGCCAGCAGCTTAGATAGGACAGCCAATGAAAAACTGTTTTTT.